The 27 T cell receptor beta chains in this list originate from one sample, sequenced in a study of blood T cells in healthy people across ages (dated by TCRdb to 2014 to 2015). The method behind the library was 5' RACE. Sequencing was carried out with an Illumina HiSeq 2500. A second roughly 7 to 12 cycle PCR used a sample-barcoded 5' primer and a J-beta primer mix. Starting from the raw public reads, TCRdb applied fastp trimming at Q25, assembled clones with MiXCR and retained in-frame beta chains. Rows are combined by CDR3 protein, so each entry shows the most common genes and DNA. The sample profile shows over a million distinct CDR3 sequences; 40% to 45% of them were found once. Jointly, the top ten make up less than 5% of the sample. Source material: blood. These receptors were obtained from a woman between 18 and 30 years old in good health.

The rearrangement joins TRBV5-1 to TRBJ2-7; D perhaps matches TRBD1 (6 bases). Matching the DNA end better, TRBJ2-5 makes the J call doubtful. The CDR3 consists of 15 residues. Per the germline V gene, CDR1 is SGHRS and CDR2 is YFSETQ. The CDR3 reads CASSLISQGLETQYF. CDR3 bases: TGCGCCAGCAGCTTGATTTCTCAGGGGTTGGAGACCCAGTACTTC.

CDR3 nucleotides: TGTGCCAGCAGCCCAGCTGGGTCACGGGCTTTCTTT. This translates into CASSPAGSRAFF. The chain joins TRBV7-8 to TRBJ1-1, with no clear D. This CDR3 contains 12 residues. CDR1 is SGHVS and CDR2 is FQNEAQ in the germline V gene. The V end lost 5 bases, the J end lost 11 bases, and 15 bases lay between the germline ends.

The chain is built from TRBV19 and TRBJ2-5; the match to TRBD2 covers 10 bases. Germline CDR1 reads LNHDA; CDR2 reads SQIVND (reference sequence). Germline trimming cut 5 bases from V and 11 bases from J; bases unmatched to any gene: 5. This CDR3 is built from 12 residues. CDR3 DNA: TGTGCCAGTAGTGCACTAGCGGGAAAACAGTACTTC. It yields the protein CASSALAGKQYF.

This chain uses TRBV11-2 with TRBJ2-2; D not certain. The V gene lost 2 bases and the J gene lost 4 bases, with 14 bases spanning the gap. The germline V gene encodes CDR1 SGHAT and CDR2 FQNNGV. This CDR3 is 16 amino acids long. The CDR3 reads CASSLWVRAGTGELFF. The CDR3 DNA reads TGTGCCAGCAGCTTATGGGTCCGGGCAGGCACCGGGGAGCTGTTTTTT.

The chain recombines TRBV6-6 with TRBJ1-5, with D possibly being TRBD1 (5 bases). The germline V gene has CDR1 MNHNY and CDR2 SVGAGI (reference sequence). CDR3 length: 14 amino acids. V dropped 10 bases and J dropped 2 bases, with 15 bases sitting between them. CDR3 sequence reads: CATKGVGGNQPQHF. CDR3 nucleotide sequence: TGTGCCACAAAAGGGGTCGGAGGCAATCAGCCCCAGCATTTT.

The chain couples TRBV10-3 to TRBJ1-1; D unclear. V gave up 6 bases and J gave up 0 bases, with 11 bases separating them. The CDR3 has 14 amino acids. Germline V lookup: CDR1 ENHRY, CDR2 SYGVKD. CDR3 DNA: TGTGCCATCAGGAGGGAATTGGTGAACACTGAAGCTTTCTTT. It specifies CAIRRELVNTEAFF.

Of note for this clonotype: Mismatch with germline at one junction end may stem from a read error. V usage is TRBV4-1 and J usage is TRBJ2-1; TRBD2 matches 8 bases. The CDR3 consists of 17 residues. CDR1 and CDR2 from the germline V gene are MGHRA and YSYEKL. CDR3 protein: CASSHNSGKSSCNEQFF. CDR3 bases: TGCGCCAGCAGCCATAATAGCGGGAAGAGCTCCTGCAATGAGCAGTTCTTC.

In its sample, this clonotype was seen a few times. The J gene is TRBJ2-7, the V gene TRBV7-2; D not certain. The end of the DNA fits TRBJ2-4 better, so the J call may be wrong. Germline CDR1 is SGHTA and CDR2 is FQGNSA. This CDR3 spans 14 amino acids. The CDR3 region has the DNA TGTGCCAGCAGCCTCTCTGGAACCGGGAACATTCAGTACTTC. It yields the protein CASSLSGTGNIQYF.

The chain uses TRBV7-9 and TRBJ2-3; D unresolved. Trimming left V 5 bases short and J 5 bases short, with 17 bases between. Germline CDR1 SEHNR, CDR2 FQNEAQ (reference sequence). This CDR3 is built from 15 residues. CDR3 residues: CASSPLSGPLDTQYF. CDR3 sequence (DNA): TGTGCCAGCAGCCCTCTTTCCGGGCCCCTAGATACGCAGTATTTT.

The chain combines TRBV18 with TRBJ1-1; perhaps TRBD1 as D (5 bases). This CDR3 has 18 residues. Deletions cut 4 bases from V and 0 bases from J, with 21 bases between. Per the germline V gene, CDR1 is KGHSH and CDR2 is LQKENI. CDR3 nucleotides: TGTGCCAGCTCACGGGTCGGGCAGGGTGAGGCCATGAACACTGAAGCTTTCTTT. Translation: CASSRVGQGEAMNTEAFF.

The chain combines TRBV27 with TRBJ1-2, with unresolved D. Trimming cost V 3 bases and J 0 bases, with 11 bases left between them. The CDR3 is 15 residues long. Germline lookup yields CDR1 MNHEY and CDR2 SMNVEV (reference sequence). Written as DNA, the CDR3 is TGTGCCAGCAGTTTCACTGCGGCAGCTAACTATGGCTACACCTTC. Protein product: CASSFTAAANYGYTF.

The CDR3 sequence: CASSTLPGLSYEQYF. Here the CDR3 DNA reads TGTGCCAGCAGTACTCTTCCGGGACTATCCTACGAGCAGTACTTC. The V gene is TRBV2, the J gene TRBJ2-7, with 7 bases lining up with TRBD2. Germline trimming cut 5 bases from V and 1 base from J; bases unmatched to any gene: 8. This CDR3 has 15 amino acids. CDR1 and CDR2 from the germline V gene are SNHLY and FYNNEI.

The V and J genes are TRBV29-1 and TRBJ1-1, with D possibly matching TRBD1 (6 bases). V gave up 5 bases and J gave up 5 bases, with 18 bases separating them. Looked up from germline, CDR1 is SQVTM and CDR2 is ANQGSEA. CDR3 size: 14 residues. This chain's CDR3 is CSVTGLRGGTEAFF. As DNA, the CDR3 is TGCAGCGTTACAGGGCTTAGGGGAGGGACTGAAGCTTTCTTT. The full variable domain, its missing parts supplied by reference TRBV29-1 and TRBJ1-1, is SAVISQKPSRDICQRGTSLTIQCQVDSQVTMMFWYRQQPGQSLTLIATANQGSEATYESGFVIDKFPISRPNLTFSTLTVSNMSPEDSSIYLCSVTGLRGGTEAFFGQGTRLTVV.

This clonotype was observed a few times. The chain links TRBV29-1 to TRBJ2-3; D possibly corresponds to TRBD2 (6 bases). This CDR3 has 15 amino acids. Trimming left V 5 bases short and J 0 bases short, with 15 bases between. Germline V gene data show CDR1 as SQVTM and CDR2 as ANQGSEA. The CDR3 nucleotides are TGCAGCGTTTTGCGGGACCCGGCGAGCACAGATACGCAGTATTTT. It translates to CSVLRDPASTDTQYF.

The V gene is TRBV29-1, the J gene TRBJ2-7; possible D gene TRBD1, 6 bases. CDR1 and CDR2 (germline): SQVTM, ANQGSEA. CDR3 length: 11 residues. The V end lost 4 bases, the J end lost 5 bases, and 9 bases lay between the germline ends. CDR3 sequence reads: CSVAQGNEQYF. CDR3 bases: TGCAGCGTTGCACAGGGCAACGAGCAGTACTTC.

This clonotype showed up just a few times. The chain has TRBV20-1 and TRBJ2-1; D unresolved. CDR3 length: 13 amino acids. V lost 0 bases, J lost 6 bases, and 9 bases lay in between. Germline values: CDR1 DFQATT, CDR2 SNEGSKA (reference sequence). CDR3 in amino acids: CSARDPIGNEQFF. As DNA, the CDR3 is TGCAGTGCTAGAGATCCGATTGGCAATGAGCAGTTCTTC.

The sample holds a few counts of this clonotype. The rearrangement joins TRBV5-1 to TRBJ1-2; D might be TRBD1 (6 bases). V was pared by 0 bases and J by 9 bases, with 15 bases between. The germline CDR1 and CDR2 sequences are SGHRS and YFSETQ. The CDR3 extends over 14 amino acids. Written as DNA, the CDR3 is TGCGCCAGCAGCTTGGTGACAGGAGGGTATAGCTACACCTTC. Residues: CASSLVTGGYSYTF.

This chain connects TRBV20-1 to TRBJ1-1; 9 nucleotides agree with TRBD1. The trim removed 5 bases at V and 0 bases at J, leaving 7 bases unmatched. The CDR3 consists of 15 residues. The germline V gene encodes CDR1 DFQATT and CDR2 SNEGSKA (reference sequence). The CDR3 nucleotides are TGCAGTGCTTTCCAGGGACAGGGATTGAACACTGAAGCTTTCTTT. This codes for CSAFQGQGLNTEAFF.

This clonotype was found many times. Sequence at one end of the junction differs from germline and may be a read error. The chain joins TRBV4-3 to TRBJ2-5; no reliable D call. The CDR3 has 13 residues. Germline lookup yields CDR1 LGHNA and CDR2 YSLEER. CDR3 DNA: TGTGCCAGCAGCCAAGGCTTAGGGGAGACCCAGTACTTC. This encodes CASSQGLGETQYF.

A few counts support this clonotype. One junction end does not reproduce the germline sequence, and a read error may be involved. This chain connects TRBV7-7 to TRBJ2-3; TRBD2 agrees at 10 bases. The CDR3 is 15 amino acids. The germline V gene encodes CDR1 SSHAT and CDR2 FNYEAQ (reference sequence). The DNA for the CDR3 is TGTGCTAGCAGCTTAGGGTCTAGCGGGAGTGATACGCAGTATTTT. Amino acid sequence: CASSLGSSGSDTQYF.

A word on this clonotype: This may arise from a read error, as a much more abundant clone is one base away. The chain couples TRBV7-9 to TRBJ2-1, with 9 bases aligning to TRBD2. Matching the DNA end better, TRBJ2-7 makes the J call doubtful. The CDR3 spans 15 residues. Germline CDR1 is SEHNR and CDR2 is FQNEAQ (reference sequence). In DNA form, the CDR3 reads TGTGCCAGCAGCTGGACTAGCGCCTCCTACAATGAGCAGTACTTC. Its translation is CASSWTSASYNEQYF.

The rearrangement links TRBV12-3 or TRBV12-4 to TRBJ2-3; 9 bases agree with TRBD1. V shed 4 bases and J 4 bases; nucleotides not matched to a gene: 6. The CDR3 is 15 residues long. The CDR3 here is CASSWGTGTADTQYF. CDR3 coding DNA: TGTGCCAGCAGTTGGGGGACAGGGACGGCAGATACGCAGTATTTT.

Here the CDR3 DNA reads TGCAGCGTTAAGACGGAGAACAGGGATTCACCCCTCCACTTT. Its protein is CSVKTENRDSPLHF. The chain recombines TRBV29-1 with TRBJ1-6, with a possible D match to TRBD1 (6 bases). Germline CDR1 reads SQVTM; CDR2 reads ANQGSEA. The CDR3 sequence is 14 residues long. V lost 5 bases and J 8 bases, leaving 16 bases between the germline ends.

In this sample, this clonotype turned up a few times. V usage is TRBV9 and J usage is TRBJ2-1; 8 bases fit TRBD2. Germline values: CDR1 SGDLS, CDR2 YYNGEE. This CDR3 spans 16 amino acids. J was trimmed by 5 bases and V by 0 bases; bases with no gene match: 7. Written as DNA, the CDR3 is TGTGCCAGCAGCGTAGGGGGTCGGGAGGGCAACAATGAGCAGTTCTTC. Protein product: CASSVGGREGNNEQFF.

This clonotype was counted between two and nine times. V and J are TRBV5-1 and TRBJ2-6; the D is unclear. The CDR3 extends over 17 amino acids. V shed 0 bases and J shed 0 bases, with 10 bases lying between them. Germline V gene lookup returns CDR1 SGHRS and CDR2 YFSETQ. CDR3 DNA sequence: TGCGCCAGCAGCTTGGCCGAGGATTACTCTGGGGCCAACGTCCTGACTTTC. Its translation: CASSLAEDYSGANVLTF.

This clonotype appeared once. This sequence joins TRBV19 and TRBJ1-5, with D unresolved. V shed 10 bases and J shed 4 bases, with 20 bases lying between them. CDR1 is LNHDA, CDR2 SQIVND, per germline (reference sequence). The CDR3 runs to 15 residues. The CDR3 DNA sequence: TGTGCCACCCGGAAGGACTCTGTGTTTAATCAGCCCCAGCATTTT. Translated, it gives CATRKDSVFNQPQHF.

This chain connects TRBV18 to TRBJ2-5; D is ambiguous. The CDR3 spans 14 residues. Trimming stripped 5 bases from V and 2 bases from J, with 12 bases between. Germline values: CDR1 KGHSH, CDR2 LQKENI. The CDR3, as DNA: TGTGCCAGCTCAGTCTCTGCTCGGCAAGAGACCCAGTACTTC. Translated, it gives CASSVSARQETQYF.